The sequence of this T cell receptor beta chain was determined in a study of CD8 T cells in Susac syndrome. It was with random hexamers that about 0.45 to 1 ug RNA was reverse transcribed. Using its own MiXCR run on the immunoSEQ multiplex PCR reads, TCRdb lists one record per CDR3 protein. The sample lists 250,000 to 300,000 distinct CDR3 sequences, about 89% seen once, with approximately 0.18% in the top ten. The V gene lost 1 base and the J gene lost 3 bases, with 6 bases spanning the gap. The CDR3 is 12 amino acids. Germline CDR1 is DFQATT and CDR2 is SNEGSKA (reference sequence). The sample was CD8+ T cells from PBMCs. The origin of this receptor is a human donor with multiple sclerosis. The V gene is TRBV20-1, the J gene TRBJ1-1; no firm D call. This CDR3 is CSARVTDTEAFF. The DNA of the CDR3 is TGCAGTGCTAGAGTAACGGACACTGAAGCTTTCTTT.